The clone carrying this T cell receptor (beta chain) was seen a few times. The antigen is undetermined. Cells sorted by CD45RO/CCR7/CD25/CD127/CD95/CD27 comprised CD4+ naive, central memory, regulatory and stem cell-like memory cells. Each of the sorted populations had a purity greater than 98%. The sample originates from a study of beta chain features in type 1 diabetes. Overall study findings and caveats: Researchers report that Type 1 diabetes patients had moderately but significantly shorter TCRB CDR3s across all four CD4+ subsets. Type 1 diabetes patients showed fewer insertions and more deletions at VDJ junctions.

Sequencing targeted expressed TCRB transcripts, as all isolated RNA had been reverse transcribed. Read counts averaged roughly 3.7 million for samples of naive, central memory and regulatory T cells. This table comes from immunoSEQ multiplex PCR, and its TCRdb copy is limited to in-frame clones, with some not included. The sample carries about 650,000 clones, about an eighth recorded once. The CDR3 is made up of 12 amino acids. V was shortened by 0 bases and J by 4 bases, with 6 bases between the two germline ends. The germline V gene encodes CDR1 GTSNPN and CDR2 SVGIG (reference sequence). This TCR was recovered from a man aged 25-40 years with type 1 diabetes. The gene calls are TRBV30 and TRBJ1-2; D remains unclear. Sequenced sample: naive CD4+ T cells from blood. CDR3 sequence: CAWSVVSYGYTF. CDR3 DNA sequence: TGTGCCTGGAGTGTAGTTTCCTATGGCTACACCTTC.